This T cell receptor beta chain was captured in a study of T cell changes during pregnancy in multiple sclerosis. The protocol was immunoSEQ multiplex PCR, while the TCRdb copy is restricted to in-frame clones and leaves out a portion. The table has some 51,000 clones, 94% seen once. The CDR3 length is 15 residues. Germline V gene sequence: CDR1 LNHDA, CDR2 SQIVND (reference sequence). The V segment lost 4 bases and the J segment 6 bases; nucleotides outside the gene matches: 11. Source: CD4+ T cells from peripheral blood mononuclear cells, taken in the second trimester of pregnancy. V is TRBV19 and J is TRBJ1-1, with 7 bases fitting TRBD1. This TCR was recovered from a female donor with multiple sclerosis, enrolled in a pregnancy study. Here the CDR3 reads CASSSETGRRAEAFF. As DNA, the CDR3 is TGTGCCAGTAGTAGCGAGACAGGGAGGAGAGCTGAAGCTTTCTTT.